Each of the 6 T cell receptor beta chains below was sequenced from the same sample in a study of cytomegalovirus exposure and HLA in healthy donors. The PCR employed 60 Vbeta primers together with 13 Jbeta primers. The table came from immunoSEQ multiplex PCR; TCRdb's copy has only in-frame clones and leaves some out. Among about 170,000 clones listed, roughly 75% were seen once. Sequenced material: PBMCs. These receptor sequences come from a woman between 45 and 60 years old in good health and CMV-seropositive.

The chain recombines TRBV28 with TRBJ2-7, with no clear D. This CDR3 is 14 amino acids long. Looked up from germline, CDR1 is MDHEN and CDR2 is SYDVKM. V dropped 3 bases and J dropped 0 bases, with 9 bases sitting between them. CDR3 nucleotides: TGTGCCAGCAGTTTGATCAGGATCTCCTACGAGCAGTACTTC. Translating gives CASSLIRISYEQYF.

The CDR3 protein is CASSQAPASGPYEQYF. The CDR3 DNA sequence: TGCGCCAGCAGCCAAGCCCCGGCTAGCGGTCCCTACGAGCAGTACTTC. This sequence joins TRBV4-3 and TRBJ2-7, with 7 bases lining up with TRBD2. The CDR3 sequence is 16 residues long. Germline-derived CDR1 and CDR2 are LGHNA and YSLEER. V gave up 1 base and J gave up 2 bases; unmatched junction bases: 8.

This chain uses TRBV15 with TRBJ2-7; D gene unclear. CDR3 length: 11 residues. The V and J ends lost 6 bases and 4 bases respectively, with 7 bases between them. Germline loops: CDR1 LNHNV, CDR2 YYDKDF (reference sequence). The CDR3: CATSQTYEQYF. In nucleotides, the CDR3 is TGTGCCACCAGTCAGACTTACGAGCAGTACTTC.

The sample holds a few counts of this clone. The chain links TRBV27 to TRBJ1-1, with 9 bases aligning to TRBD1. The CDR3 runs to 16 residues. Germline V gene sequence: CDR1 MNHEY, CDR2 SMNVEV (reference sequence). With V trimmed by 3 bases and J by 0 bases, 5 bases remained unmatched. CDR3 in amino acids: CASSFGGQGMNTEAFF. DNA for the CDR3: TGTGCCAGCAGTTTCGGGGGACAGGGAATGAACACTGAAGCTTTCTTT.

This chain joins TRBV9 and TRBJ1-4; D gene ambiguous. CDR1 is SGDLS and CDR2 is YYNGEE in the germline V gene. V was trimmed by 2 bases and J by 8 bases, leaving 10 bases between them. This CDR3 spans 13 amino acids. The CDR3, as DNA: TGTGCCAGCAGCGTTCGGGGTGGGGAAAAACTGTTTTTT. Protein product: CASSVRGGEKLFF.

The rearrangement joins TRBV7-2 to TRBJ2-5, with D tentatively TRBD1 (6 bases). The germline CDR1 and CDR2 sequences are SGHTA and FQGNSA. V was trimmed by 5 bases and J by 5 bases, leaving 18 bases between them. There are 15 residues in the CDR3. The CDR3 is CASSPNQGIEETQYF. The DNA of the CDR3 is TGTGCCAGCAGCCCGAACCAGGGGATCGAGGAGACCCAGTACTTC.